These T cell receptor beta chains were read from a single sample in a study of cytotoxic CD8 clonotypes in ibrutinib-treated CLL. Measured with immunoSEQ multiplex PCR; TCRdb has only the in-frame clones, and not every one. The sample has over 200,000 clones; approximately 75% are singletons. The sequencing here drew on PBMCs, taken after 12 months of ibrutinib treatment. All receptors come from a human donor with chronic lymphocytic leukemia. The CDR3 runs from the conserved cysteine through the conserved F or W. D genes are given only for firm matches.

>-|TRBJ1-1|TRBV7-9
TGTGCCAGCAGCCGCAAGGGCCGAATTCCTTCGAACACTGAAGCTTTCTTT
CASSRKGRIPSNTEAFF
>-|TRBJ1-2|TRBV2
TGTGCCAGCAACCCGGGGCAGCAAAACTATGGCTACACCTTC
CASNPGQQNYGYTF
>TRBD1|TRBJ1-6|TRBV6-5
TGTGCCAGCAGAGCACAGGGGTCAAGTAATTCACCCCTCCACTTT
CASRAQGSSNSPLHF
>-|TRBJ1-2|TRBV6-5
TGTGCCAGCAGAAGAACGACACTCAACTATGGCTACACCTTC
CASRRTTLNYGYTF
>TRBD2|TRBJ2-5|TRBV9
TGTGCCAGCACCCCTCGGGGGGTGAGCATAGAGACCCAGTACTTC
CASTPRGVSIETQYF
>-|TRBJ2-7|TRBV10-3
TGTGCCATCAGTGCCACCAACTCCTACGAGCAGTACTTC
CAISATNSYEQYF
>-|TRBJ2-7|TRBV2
TGTGCCAGCAGTGGACTCCTTTTGAGTGAGCAGTACTTC
CASSGLLLSEQYF
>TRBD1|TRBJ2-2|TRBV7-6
TGTGCCAGCAGCGGACGACAGGGGGCCGGGGAGCTGTTTTTT
CASSGRQGAGELFF
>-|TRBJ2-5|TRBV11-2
TGTGCCAGCAGCTTAGGTTGGGGTCAAGAGACCCAGTACTTC
CASSLGWGQETQYF
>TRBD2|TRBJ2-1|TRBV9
TGTGCCAGCAGCGTAGCGGGGGGACCTAGCTCCTACAATGAGCAGTTCTTC
CASSVAGGPSSYNEQFF
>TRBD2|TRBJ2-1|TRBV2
TGTGCCAGCAGTACCCCCTGGGGTGGGAGCGGGAGGGCCGTAAATGAGCAGTTCTTC
CASSTPWGGSGRAVNEQFF
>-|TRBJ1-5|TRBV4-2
TGTGCCAGCAGCCAACTCTTAGGGACCATCAATCAGCCCCAGCATTTT
CASSQLLGTINQPQHF
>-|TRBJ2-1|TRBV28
TGTGCCAGCAGTGGAGACGGATCCTACAATGAGCAGTTCTTC
CASSGDGSYNEQFF
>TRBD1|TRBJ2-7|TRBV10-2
TGCGCCAGCAGTGAGATGGGACAGTGGGCTTCCTACGAGCAGTACTTC
CASSEMGQWASYEQYF
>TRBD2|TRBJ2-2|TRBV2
TGTGCCAGCGAGAGCGGGACGGGGGAGCTGTTTTTT
CASESGTGELFF
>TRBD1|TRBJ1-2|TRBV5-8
TGTGCCAGCAGCTTAGACAGGGACTATGGCTACACCTTC
CASSLDRDYGYTF
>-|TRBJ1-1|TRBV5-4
TGTGCCAGCAGCTTCTTGGCAGGGGAATCGAACACTGAAGCTTTCTTT
CASSFLAGESNTEAFF
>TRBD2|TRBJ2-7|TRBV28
TGTGCCAGCAGGGGACTGACTAGCGGGTCCTACGAGCAGTACTTC
CASRGLTSGSYEQYF
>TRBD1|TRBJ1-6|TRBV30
TGTGCCTCCCATCGGGACAGCCAGACACCCCTCCACTTT
CASHRDSQTPLHF
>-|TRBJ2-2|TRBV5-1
TGCGCCAGCAGCTTGGGACAGAGGACCGGGGAGCTGTTTTTT
CASSLGQRTGELFF